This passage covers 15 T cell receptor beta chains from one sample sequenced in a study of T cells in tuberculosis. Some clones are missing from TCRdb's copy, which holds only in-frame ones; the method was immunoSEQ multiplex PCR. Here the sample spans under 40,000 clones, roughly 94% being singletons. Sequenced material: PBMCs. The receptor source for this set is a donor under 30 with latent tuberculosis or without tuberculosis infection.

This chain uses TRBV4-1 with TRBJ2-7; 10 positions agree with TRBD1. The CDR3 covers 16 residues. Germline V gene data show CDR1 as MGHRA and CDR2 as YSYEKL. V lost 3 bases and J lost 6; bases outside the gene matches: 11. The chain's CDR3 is CASSQGPGQGSREQYF. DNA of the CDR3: TGCGCCAGCAGCCAGGGACCGGGACAGGGGTCCCGCGAGCAGTACTTC.

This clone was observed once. CDR3 residues: CASSAGTPNLYGYTF. The CDR3 DNA sequence: TGTGCCAGCAGCGCCGGGACACCGAACCTCTATGGCTACACCTTC. V and J are TRBV7-2 and TRBJ1-2, with D possibly being TRBD1 (6 bases). The V gene lost 5 bases and the J gene lost 4 bases, with 17 bases spanning the gap. The CDR3 length is 15 residues. Germline V gives CDR1 SGHTA, CDR2 FQGNSA.

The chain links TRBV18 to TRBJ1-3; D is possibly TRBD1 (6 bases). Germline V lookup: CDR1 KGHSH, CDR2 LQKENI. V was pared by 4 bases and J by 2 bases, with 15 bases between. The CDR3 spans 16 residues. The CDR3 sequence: CASSLTIQGAGNTIYF. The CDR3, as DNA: TGTGCCAGCTCACTCACGATACAGGGCGCTGGAAACACCATATATTTT. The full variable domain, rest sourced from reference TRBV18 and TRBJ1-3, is NAGVMQNPRHLVRRRGQEARLRCSPMKGHSHVYWYRQLPEEGLKFMVYLQKENIIDESGMPKERFSAEFPKEGPSILRIQQVVRGDSAAYFCASSLTIQGAGNTIYFGEGSWLTVV.

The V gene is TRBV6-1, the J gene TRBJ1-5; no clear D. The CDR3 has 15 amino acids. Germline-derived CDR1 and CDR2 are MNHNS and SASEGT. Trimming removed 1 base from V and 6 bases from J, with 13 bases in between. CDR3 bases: TGTGCCAGCAGTGAAGGCGGGGTGGAGGGTCAGCCCCAGCATTTT. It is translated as CASSEGGVEGQPQHF.

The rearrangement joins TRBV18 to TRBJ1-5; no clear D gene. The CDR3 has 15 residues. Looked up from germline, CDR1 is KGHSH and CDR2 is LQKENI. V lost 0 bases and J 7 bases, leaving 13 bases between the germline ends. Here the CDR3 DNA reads TGTGCCAGCTCACCACCGGGCAGTCGTGGACAGCCCCAGCATTTT. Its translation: CASSPPGSRGQPQHF.

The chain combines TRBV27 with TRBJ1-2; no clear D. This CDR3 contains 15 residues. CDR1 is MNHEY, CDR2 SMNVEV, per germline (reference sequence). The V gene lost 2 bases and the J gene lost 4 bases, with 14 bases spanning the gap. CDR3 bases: TGTGCCAGCAGTTTACGCCGGGATGAGCCCTATGGCTACACCTTC. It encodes CASSLRRDEPYGYTF.

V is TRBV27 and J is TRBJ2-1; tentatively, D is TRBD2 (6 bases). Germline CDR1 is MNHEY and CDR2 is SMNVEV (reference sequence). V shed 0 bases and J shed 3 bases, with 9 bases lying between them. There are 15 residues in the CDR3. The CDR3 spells CASSLSGAGYNEQFF. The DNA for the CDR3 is TGTGCCAGCAGTTTATCGGGAGCGGGCTACAATGAGCAGTTCTTC.

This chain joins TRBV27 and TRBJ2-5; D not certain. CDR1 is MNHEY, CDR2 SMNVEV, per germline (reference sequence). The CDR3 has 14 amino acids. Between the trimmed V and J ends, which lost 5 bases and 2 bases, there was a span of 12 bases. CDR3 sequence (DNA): TGTGCCAGCAGTCCATCATTACAGCAAGAGACCCAGTACTTC. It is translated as CASSPSLQQETQYF.

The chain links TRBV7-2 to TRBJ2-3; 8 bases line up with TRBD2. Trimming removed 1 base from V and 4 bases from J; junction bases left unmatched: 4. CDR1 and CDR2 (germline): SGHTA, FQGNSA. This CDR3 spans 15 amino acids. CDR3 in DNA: TGTGCCAGCAGCTTAGGAAGCGGGAGTGCAGATACGCAGTATTTT. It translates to CASSLGSGSADTQYF.

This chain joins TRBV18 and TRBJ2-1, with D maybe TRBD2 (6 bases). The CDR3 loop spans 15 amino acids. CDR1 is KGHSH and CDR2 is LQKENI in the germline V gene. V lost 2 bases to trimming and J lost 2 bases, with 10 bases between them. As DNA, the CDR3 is TGTGCCAGCTCACCAGGCGGGGTACCCTACAATGAGCAGTTCTTC. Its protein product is CASSPGGVPYNEQFF.

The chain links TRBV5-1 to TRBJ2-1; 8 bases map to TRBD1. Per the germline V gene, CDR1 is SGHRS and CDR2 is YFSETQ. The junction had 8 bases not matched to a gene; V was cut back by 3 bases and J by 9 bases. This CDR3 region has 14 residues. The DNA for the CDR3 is TGCGCCAGCAGCTGGGGCAGGGGGCGCGTTGAGCAGTTCTTC. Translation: CASSWGRGRVEQFF.

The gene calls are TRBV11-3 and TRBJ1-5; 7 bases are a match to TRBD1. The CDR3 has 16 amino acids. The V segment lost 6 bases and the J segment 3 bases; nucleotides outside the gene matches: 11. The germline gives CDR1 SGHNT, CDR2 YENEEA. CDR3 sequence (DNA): TGTGCCAGCAGATCCAAGACAGGGCTACTCAATCAGCCCCAGCATTTT. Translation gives CASRSKTGLLNQPQHF.

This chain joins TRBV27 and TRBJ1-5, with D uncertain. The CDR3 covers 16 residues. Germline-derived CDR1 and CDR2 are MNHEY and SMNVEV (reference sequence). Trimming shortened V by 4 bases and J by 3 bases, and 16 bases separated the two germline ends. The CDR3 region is CASSSLAVGVNQPQHF. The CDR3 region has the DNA TGTGCCAGCAGTTCCTTGGCAGTGGGCGTCAATCAGCCCCAGCATTTT.

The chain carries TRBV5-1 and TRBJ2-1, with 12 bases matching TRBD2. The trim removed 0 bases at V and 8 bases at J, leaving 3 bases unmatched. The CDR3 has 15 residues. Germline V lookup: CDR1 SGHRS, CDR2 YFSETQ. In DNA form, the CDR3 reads TGCGCCAGCAGCTTGGCCCTAGCGGGAGGGTATGAGCAGTTCTTC. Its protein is CASSLALAGGYEQFF.

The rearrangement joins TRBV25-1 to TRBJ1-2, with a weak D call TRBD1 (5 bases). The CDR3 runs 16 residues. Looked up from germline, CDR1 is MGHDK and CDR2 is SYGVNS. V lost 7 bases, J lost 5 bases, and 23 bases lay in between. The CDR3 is CASTQDRGGSEYGYTF. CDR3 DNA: TGTGCCAGCACTCAAGATAGGGGAGGCAGCGAGTATGGCTACACCTTC.